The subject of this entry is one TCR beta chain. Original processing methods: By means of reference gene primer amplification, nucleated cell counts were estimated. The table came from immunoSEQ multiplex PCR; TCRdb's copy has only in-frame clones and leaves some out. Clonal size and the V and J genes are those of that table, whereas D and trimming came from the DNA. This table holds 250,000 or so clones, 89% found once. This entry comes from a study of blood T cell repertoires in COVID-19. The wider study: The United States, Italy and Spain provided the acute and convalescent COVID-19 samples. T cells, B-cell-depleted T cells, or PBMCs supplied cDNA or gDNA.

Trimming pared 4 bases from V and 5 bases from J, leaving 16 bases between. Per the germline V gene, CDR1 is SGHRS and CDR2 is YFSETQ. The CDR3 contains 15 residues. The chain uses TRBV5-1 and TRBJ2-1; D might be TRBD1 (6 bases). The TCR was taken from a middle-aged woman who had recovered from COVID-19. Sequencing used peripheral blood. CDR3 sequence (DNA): TGCGCCAGCAGCCTTACTCGGACAGCGGACAATGAGCAGTTCTTC. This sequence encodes CASSLTRTADNEQFF.